This T cell receptor (beta chain) was captured in a study of blood T cells in healthy people across ages. This clonotype turned up a few times. Total RNA, at least 6 micrograms per sample, was extracted from PBMCs. With V trimmed by 4 bases and J by 5 bases, 5 bases remained unmatched. The germline gives CDR1 ENHRY, CDR2 SYGVKD. The CDR3 contains 15 residues. It was with a sample-barcoded 5' primer and a J-beta primer mix that a second PCR of about 6 to 12 cycles was run. TCRdb independently ran MiXCR on the 5' RACE reads; one entry per CDR3 protein. The data show fewer than 2,000,000 distinct CDR3 sequences, approximately 40% seen once.

This chain links TRBV10-3 with TRBJ2-3; 11 bases are shared with TRBD2. The sequencing sample was made of blood. The sequence was collected from a human donor in good health. The CDR3 DNA reads TGTGCCATCAGTGCGGATAGCGGGGGGGAAGATACGCAGTATTTT. It is translated as CAISADSGGEDTQYF.